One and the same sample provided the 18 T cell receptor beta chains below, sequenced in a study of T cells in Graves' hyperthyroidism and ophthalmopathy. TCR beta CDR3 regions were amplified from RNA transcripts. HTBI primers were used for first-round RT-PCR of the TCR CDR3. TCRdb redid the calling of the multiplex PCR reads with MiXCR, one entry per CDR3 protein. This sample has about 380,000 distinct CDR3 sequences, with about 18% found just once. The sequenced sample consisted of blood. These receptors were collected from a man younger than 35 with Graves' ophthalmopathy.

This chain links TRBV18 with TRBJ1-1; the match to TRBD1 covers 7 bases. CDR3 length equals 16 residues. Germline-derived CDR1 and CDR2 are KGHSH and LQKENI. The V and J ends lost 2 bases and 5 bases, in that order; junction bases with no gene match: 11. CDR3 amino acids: CASSPAETGVGTEAFF. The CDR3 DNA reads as TGTGCCAGCTCACCAGCGGAAACAGGGGTTGGGACTGAAGCTTTCTTT.

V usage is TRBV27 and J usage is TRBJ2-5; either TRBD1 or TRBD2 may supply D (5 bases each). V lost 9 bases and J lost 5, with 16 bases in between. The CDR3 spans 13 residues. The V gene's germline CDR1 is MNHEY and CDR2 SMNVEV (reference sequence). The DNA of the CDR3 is TGTGCCAGGGACTGGGGTGAGGGGGAGACCCAGTACTTC. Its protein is CARDWGEGETQYF.

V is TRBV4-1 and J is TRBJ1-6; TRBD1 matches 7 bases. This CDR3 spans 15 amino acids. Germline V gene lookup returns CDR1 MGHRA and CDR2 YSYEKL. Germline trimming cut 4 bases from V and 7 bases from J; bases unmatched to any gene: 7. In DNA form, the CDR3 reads TGCGCCAGCAGCCGCCCGGGACAGAGGAATTCACCCCTCCACTTT. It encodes CASSRPGQRNSPLHF.

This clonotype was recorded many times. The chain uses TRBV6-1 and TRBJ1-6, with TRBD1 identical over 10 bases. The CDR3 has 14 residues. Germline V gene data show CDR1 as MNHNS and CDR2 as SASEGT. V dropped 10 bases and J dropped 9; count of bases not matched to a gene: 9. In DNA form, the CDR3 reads TGTGCCACCCATTCCGGGACAGGGGCTTCACCCCTCCACTTT. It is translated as CATHSGTGASPLHF.

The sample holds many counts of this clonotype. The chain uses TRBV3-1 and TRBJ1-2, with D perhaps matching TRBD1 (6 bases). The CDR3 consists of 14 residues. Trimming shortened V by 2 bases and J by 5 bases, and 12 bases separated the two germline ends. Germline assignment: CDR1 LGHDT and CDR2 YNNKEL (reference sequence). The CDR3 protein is CASSQSAGDYGYTF. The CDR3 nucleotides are TGTGCCAGCAGCCAATCAGCAGGGGATTATGGCTACACCTTC.

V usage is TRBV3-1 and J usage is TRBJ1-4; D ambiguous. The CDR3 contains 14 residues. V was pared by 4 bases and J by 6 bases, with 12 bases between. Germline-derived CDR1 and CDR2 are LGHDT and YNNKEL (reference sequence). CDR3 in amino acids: CASSPNKEHEKLFF. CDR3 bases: TGTGCCAGCAGCCCCAACAAAGAACATGAAAAACTGTTTTTT.

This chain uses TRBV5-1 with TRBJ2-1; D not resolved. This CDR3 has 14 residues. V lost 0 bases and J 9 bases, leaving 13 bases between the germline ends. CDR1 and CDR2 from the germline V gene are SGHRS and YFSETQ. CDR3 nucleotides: TGCGCCAGCAGCTTGGCAAGAAAGAGGAGTGAGCAGTTCTTC. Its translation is CASSLARKRSEQFF.

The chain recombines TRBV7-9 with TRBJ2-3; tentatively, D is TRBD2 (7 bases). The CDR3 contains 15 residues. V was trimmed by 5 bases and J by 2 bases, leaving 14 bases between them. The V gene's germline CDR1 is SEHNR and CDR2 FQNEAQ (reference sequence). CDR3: CASSPPGGITDTQYF. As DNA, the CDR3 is TGTGCCAGCAGCCCTCCGGGGGGCATCACAGATACGCAGTATTTT.

The CDR3 nucleotides read TGTGCCAGTACAAGTGGGGTTGTCACAGATACGCAGTATTTT. Protein: CASTSGVVTDTQYF. The rearrangement joins TRBV27 to TRBJ2-3; D unclear. CDR1 and CDR2 (germline): MNHEY, SMNVEV (reference sequence). The CDR3 is made up of 14 amino acids. V gave up 9 bases and J gave up 2 bases, with 15 bases separating them.

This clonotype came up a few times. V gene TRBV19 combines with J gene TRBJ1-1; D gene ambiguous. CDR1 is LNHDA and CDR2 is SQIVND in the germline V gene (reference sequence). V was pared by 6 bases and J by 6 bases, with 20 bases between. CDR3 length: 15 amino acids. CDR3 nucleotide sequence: TGTGCCAGTAGGTACGGTCAAGCCGAAGGGTCTGAAGCTTTCTTT. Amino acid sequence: CASRYGQAEGSEAFF. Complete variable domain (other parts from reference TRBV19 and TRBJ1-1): DGGITQSPKYLFRKEGQNVTLSCEQNLNHDAMYWYRQDPGQGLRLIYYSQIVNDFQKGDIAEGYSVSREKKESFPLTVTSAQKNPTAFYLCASRYGQAEGSEAFFGQGTRLTVV.

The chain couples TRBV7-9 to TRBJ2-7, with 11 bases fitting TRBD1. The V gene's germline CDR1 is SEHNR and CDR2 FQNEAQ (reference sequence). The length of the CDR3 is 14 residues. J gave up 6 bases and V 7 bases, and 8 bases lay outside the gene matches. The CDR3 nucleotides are TGTGCCAGCATCCGAGGACAGGGGGCAATCGAGCAGTACTTC. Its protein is CASIRGQGAIEQYF.

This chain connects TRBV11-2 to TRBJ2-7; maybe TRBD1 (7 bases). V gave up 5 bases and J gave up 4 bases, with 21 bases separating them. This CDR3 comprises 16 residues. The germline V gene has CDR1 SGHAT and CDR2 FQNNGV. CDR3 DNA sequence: TGTGCCAGCAGCCTCCCTACAGGGGAGGCCTCATACGAGCAGTACTTC. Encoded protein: CASSLPTGEASYEQYF.

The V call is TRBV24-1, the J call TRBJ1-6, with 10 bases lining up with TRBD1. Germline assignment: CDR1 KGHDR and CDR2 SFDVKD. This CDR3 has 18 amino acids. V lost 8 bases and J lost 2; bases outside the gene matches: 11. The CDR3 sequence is CATTASGTGATYNSPLHF. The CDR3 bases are TGTGCCACCACCGCATCCGGGACAGGGGCCACCTATAATTCACCCCTCCACTTT.

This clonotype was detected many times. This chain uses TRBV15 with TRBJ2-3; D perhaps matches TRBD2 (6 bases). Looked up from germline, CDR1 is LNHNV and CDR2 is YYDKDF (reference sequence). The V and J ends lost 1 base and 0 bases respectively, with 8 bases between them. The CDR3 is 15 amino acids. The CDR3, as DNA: TGTGCCACCAGCAGAGGGGGGGTCAGCACAGATACGCAGTATTTT. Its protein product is CATSRGGVSTDTQYF.

CDR3 amino acids: CASSIGRGMRAFF. CDR3 nucleotide sequence: TGTGCCAGTAGTATAGGTAGGGGCATGCGGGCTTTCTTT. The chain employs TRBV19 and TRBJ1-1, with a weak D call TRBD1 (5 bases). The CDR3 loop spans 13 amino acids. Germline values: CDR1 LNHDA, CDR2 SQIVND (reference sequence). V shed 1 base and J shed 11 bases, with 14 bases lying between them.

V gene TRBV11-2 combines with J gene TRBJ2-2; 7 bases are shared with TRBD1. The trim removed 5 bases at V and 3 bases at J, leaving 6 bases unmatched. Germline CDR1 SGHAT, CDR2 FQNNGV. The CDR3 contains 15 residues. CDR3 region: CASSPGDSYTGELFF. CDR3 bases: TGTGCCAGCAGCCCCGGGGACAGCTACACCGGGGAGCTGTTTTTT.

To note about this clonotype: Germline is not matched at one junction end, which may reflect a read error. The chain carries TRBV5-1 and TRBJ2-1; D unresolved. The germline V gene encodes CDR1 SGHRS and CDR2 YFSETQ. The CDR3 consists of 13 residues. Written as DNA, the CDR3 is TGCGCCAGCAGCTTGGCGCGGTACAATGATCAGTTCTTC. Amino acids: CASSLARYNDQFF.

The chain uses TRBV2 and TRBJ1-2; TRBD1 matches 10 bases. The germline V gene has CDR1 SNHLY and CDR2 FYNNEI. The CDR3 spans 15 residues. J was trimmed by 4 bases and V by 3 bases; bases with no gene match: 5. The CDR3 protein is CASSDGTGATYGYTF. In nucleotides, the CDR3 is TGTGCCAGCAGTGACGGGACAGGGGCCACCTATGGCTACACCTTC. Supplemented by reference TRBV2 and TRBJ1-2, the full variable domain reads EPEVTQTPSHQVTQMGQEVILRCVPISNHLYFYWYRQILGQKVEFLVSFYNNEISEKSEIFDDQFSVERPDGSNFTLKIRSTKLEDSAMYFCASSDGTGATYGYTFGSGTRLTVV.